The 23 T cell receptor beta chains given below trace back to one sample, sequenced in a study of blood T cells in healthy people across ages. Next came a second PCR, run for about 7 to 12 cycles, which used a sample-barcoded 5' primer along with a J-beta primer mix. TCRdb independently ran MiXCR on the 5' RACE reads; one entry per CDR3 protein. The table lists 600,000 or so distinct CDR3 sequences, roughly 30% of them singletons. The specimen sequenced was blood. The receptors were sampled from a woman of 80 years or more in good health.

Comment on this clonotype: A read error may be the cause here, since a much bigger clone is one base away. The V call is TRBV15, the J call TRBJ2-7; D is unresolved. The better agreement between TRBJ2-5 and the DNA end casts doubt on the J call. Germline V CDR1 and CDR2: LNHNV, YYDKDF (reference sequence). The CDR3 sequence is 15 residues long. CDR3 region: CATSRDPDQQETQYF. The CDR3 bases are TGTGCCACCAGCAGAGACCCGGATCAACAAGAGACCCAGTACTTC.

The table lists this clonotype with a few counts. This chain links TRBV27 with TRBJ1-6; D is possibly TRBD1 (5 bases). CDR1 is MNHEY and CDR2 is SMNVEV in the germline V gene (reference sequence). V lost 5 bases and J lost 7, with 12 bases in between. There are 14 residues in the CDR3. The CDR3 protein is CASSPFRGNSPLHF. CDR3 DNA: TGTGCCAGCAGTCCTTTTCGGGGGAATTCACCCCTCCACTTT.

This clonotype has at least ten counts. The rearrangement joins TRBV2 to TRBJ2-5, with D possibly TRBD1 on 6 matching bases. The CDR3 is 12 residues long. V was shortened by 7 bases and J by 2 bases, with 8 bases between the two germline ends. Germline V gene data show CDR1 as SNHLY and CDR2 as FYNNEI. CDR3 protein: CASNQGQETQYF. For the CDR3, the DNA is TGTGCCAGCAACCAGGGGCAAGAGACCCAGTACTTC. The full variable domain, rest sourced from reference TRBV2 and TRBJ2-5, is EPEVTQTPSHQVTQMGQEVILRCVPISNHLYFYWYRQILGQKVEFLVSFYNNEISEKSEIFDDQFSVERPDGSNFTLKIRSTKLEDSAMYFCASNQGQETQYFGPGTRLLVL.

The chain has TRBV6-1 and TRBJ2-2, with unresolved D. From germline, CDR1 is MNHNS and CDR2 SASEGT. The germline V and J ends were trimmed by 6 bases and 3 bases, with 11 bases remaining between them. This CDR3 is built from 14 residues. CDR3 nucleotides: TGTGCCAGCAGGAGGATTCGCGACACCGGGGAGCTGTTTTTT. It translates to CASRRIRDTGELFF.

This clonotype has only a few counts. Given a much more abundant clone one base away, this may be a read error. The rearrangement uses TRBV10-3 and TRBJ2-6, with 9 positions matching TRBD1. Germline V gene data show CDR1 as ENHRY and CDR2 as SYGVKD. The CDR3 is made up of 17 amino acids. Written as DNA, the CDR3 is TGTGCCATCAGTGTCACAGGGGGCGCGTCCGGGGCCAACGTCCGGACTTTC. It specifies CAISVTGGASGANVRTF.

This clonotype came up many times. V usage is TRBV7-3 and J usage is TRBJ2-1; TRBD2 might be the D (6 bases). Germline values: CDR1 SGHTA, CDR2 FQGTGA. This CDR3 has 14 residues. Trimming stripped 2 bases from V and 5 bases from J, with 10 bases between. CDR3 sequence: CASSLWGENNEQFF. In DNA, the CDR3 is TGTGCCAGCAGCTTATGGGGGGAGAACAATGAGCAGTTCTTC.

This clonotype showed up many times. The rearrangement uses TRBV6-5 and TRBJ1-6, with TRBD1 as a possible D gene (5 bases). Germline CDR1 is MNHEY and CDR2 is SVGAGI. Trimming stripped 0 bases from V and 7 bases from J, with 16 bases between. CDR3 length: 17 amino acids. The CDR3: CASSYSTRTLRNSPLHF. CDR3 in DNA: TGTGCCAGCAGTTACTCGACTCGGACACTTAGGAATTCACCCCTCCACTTT.

This clonotype was detected only a few times. The chain carries TRBV12-3 or TRBV12-4 and TRBJ2-7; no reliable D call. This CDR3 is 12 amino acids long. The V and J ends lost 3 bases and 7 bases respectively, with 10 bases between them. CDR3 sequence reads: CASSFSKWEQYF. CDR3 DNA sequence: TGTGCCAGCAGTTTTTCTAAATGGGAGCAGTACTTC.

In its sample, this clonotype was seen many times. The chain links TRBV14 to TRBJ2-7; D may be TRBD2 (6 bases). V gave up 1 base and J gave up 5 bases, with 9 bases separating them. CDR1 is SGHDN, CDR2 FVKESK, per germline. This CDR3 region has 13 residues. The CDR3 region is CASSQVRGNEQYF. The CDR3, as DNA: TGTGCCAGCAGCCAAGTACGCGGGAACGAGCAGTACTTC.

V usage is TRBV11-2 and J usage is TRBJ1-4, with 9 bases aligning to TRBD1. The CDR3 is 14 residues long. Unmatched junction bases numbered 8, after V lost 4 bases and J lost 11 bases. CDR1 SGHAT and CDR2 FQNNGV come from the germline V gene. CDR3 sequence: CASSSGQGRWKLFF. As DNA, the CDR3 is TGTGCCAGCAGCTCCGGACAGGGGCGGTGGAAACTGTTTTTT.

V gene TRBV7-9 combines with J gene TRBJ2-5; 14 bases match TRBD2. The CDR3 is 16 amino acids. The ends lost 5 bases at V and 1 base at J; junction bases unmatched: 3. Per the germline V gene, CDR1 is SEHNR and CDR2 is FQNEAQ (reference sequence). CDR3 loop: CASSTGTSGSQETQYF. The CDR3 nucleotides read TGTGCCAGCAGCACGGGGACTAGCGGGAGCCAAGAGACCCAGTACTTC.

This clonotype was recorded many times. The V and J genes are TRBV7-2 and TRBJ2-7; 9 bases are a match to TRBD2. CDR3 size: 15 residues. Germline V gives CDR1 SGHTA, CDR2 FQGNSA. After removal of 1 base from V and 2 bases from J, the junction contained 3 bases not matched to a gene. The CDR3 is CASSLGPSGTYEQYF. Here the CDR3 DNA reads TGTGCCAGCAGCTTAGGTCCTAGCGGGACCTACGAGCAGTACTTC.

Turning to this clonotype: A junction end diverges from the germline sequence, so it may reflect a read error. This chain connects TRBV4-1 to TRBJ2-3; 10 nucleotides align to TRBD2. The germline V gene has CDR1 MGHRA and CDR2 YSYEKL. The CDR3 loop spans 17 amino acids. CDR3 residues: CASSQSELAGATNTQYF. CDR3 in DNA: TGCGCCAGCAGCCAAAGCGAGCTAGCGGGGGCCACAAATACGCAGTATTTT.

The table lists this clonotype with many counts. The chain couples TRBV6-5 to TRBJ2-7; no reliable D call. Germline V lookup: CDR1 MNHEY, CDR2 SVGAGI. This CDR3 is built from 13 residues. V was cut by 6 bases and J by 0 bases, with 9 bases left in between. CDR3 sequence reads: CASRAGGSYEQYF. The CDR3 nucleotides read TGTGCCAGCAGAGCAGGTGGCTCCTACGAGCAGTACTTC.

This chain uses TRBV5-1 with TRBJ2-2; D perhaps matches TRBD1 (5 bases). The germline V gene has CDR1 SGHRS and CDR2 YFSETQ. This CDR3 is built from 14 residues. The ends were cut back, 0 bases at V and 7 bases at J, with 10 bases in the middle. This CDR3 is CASSLVQGNGELFF. In DNA form, the CDR3 reads TGCGCCAGCAGCTTGGTCCAGGGAAACGGGGAGCTGTTTTTT. The full variable domain, completed using reference TRBV5-1 and TRBJ2-2, is KAGVTQTPRYLIKTRGQQVTLSCSPISGHRSVSWYQQTPGQGLQFLFEYFSETQRNKGNFPGRFSGRQFSNSRSEMNVSTLELGDSALYLCASSLVQGNGELFFGEGSRLTVL.

The rearrangement joins TRBV29-1 to TRBJ1-1, with 7 positions matching TRBD1. This CDR3 is built from 13 residues. Germline lookup yields CDR1 SQVTM and CDR2 ANQGSEA. With V trimmed by 4 bases and J by 1 base, 3 bases remained unmatched. The chain's CDR3 is CSVVDRPNTEAFF. The CDR3 bases are TGCAGCGTTGTGGACAGGCCGAACACTGAAGCTTTCTTT.

This clonotype was recorded once. The chain links TRBV12-3 or TRBV12-4 to TRBJ2-3; D possibly corresponds to TRBD2 (5 bases). V lost 3 bases to trimming and J lost 0 bases, with 10 bases between them. The CDR3 is 15 residues long. The CDR3 DNA is TGTGCCAGCAGTTTTTCGGGATCTAGCACAGATACGCAGTATTTT. Translation: CASSFSGSSTDTQYF.

This clonotype came up many times. The chain combines TRBV7-2 with TRBJ2-3; 8 nucleotides line up with TRBD2. V lost 1 base, J lost 1 base, and 16 bases stayed unmatched. CDR3 length equals 20 residues. In germline, CDR1 is SGHTA, CDR2 FQGNSA. CDR3 protein: CASSLGRKGGGLRRTDTQYF. As DNA, the CDR3 is TGTGCCAGCAGCTTAGGCCGAAAAGGCGGGGGGCTACGACGCACAGATACGCAGTATTTT.

For this clonotype: A read error may produce the germline difference seen at one junction end. J is TRBJ1-4 and V is TRBV12-5; D is ambiguous. This CDR3 has 12 amino acids. CDR1 and CDR2 from the germline V gene are LGHNT and FRNRAP. CDR3 protein: CASGLVWEKLCF. The CDR3, as DNA: TGTGCTAGTGGTTTGGTATGGGAAAAACTGTGTTTT.

As concerns this clonotype: A junction boundary mismatches the germline segment, possibly from a read error. The gene calls are TRBV9 and TRBJ1-6, with D unresolved. This CDR3 region has 13 residues. Germline V gene data show CDR1 as SGDLS and CDR2 as YYNGEE. As DNA, the CDR3 is TGTGCCAGCAGCGTAGTCGGGGATTCACCCTTCCACTTT. It is translated as CASSVVGDSPFHF.

This clonotype was seen repeatedly, ten times or more. This sequence joins TRBV7-6 and TRBJ1-2; D is possibly TRBD1 (5 bases). CDR1 and CDR2 (germline): SGHVS, FNYEAQ. Trimming removed 5 bases from V and 6 bases from J, with 13 bases in between. The CDR3 covers 13 residues. The CDR3 region has the DNA TGTGCCAGCAGCGTCCAGGGTATGCATGGCTACACCTTC. Its protein is CASSVQGMHGYTF.

This clonotype was seen repeatedly, ten times or more. The gene calls are TRBV9 and TRBJ2-5; TRBD1 agrees at 8 bases. CDR3 size: 14 residues. V gave up 0 bases and J gave up 6 bases; unmatched junction bases: 4. CDR1 is SGDLS, CDR2 YYNGEE, per germline. CDR3 bases: TGTGCCAGCAGCGTAGCTGGACAGGGACAGACCCAGTACTTC. It specifies CASSVAGQGQTQYF.

Concerning this clonotype: The missing conserved phenylalanine or tryptophan at the end of this CDR3 makes a read error likely. This chain connects TRBV10-3 to TRBJ2-1; tentatively, D is TRBD1 (6 bases). CDR1 and CDR2 from the germline V gene are ENHRY and SYGVKD. The CDR3 consists of 13 residues. The chain's CDR3 is CAISDLRDTEQFS. CDR3 DNA: TGTGCCATTAGTGACCTCCGGGACACGGAGCAGTTCTCC.